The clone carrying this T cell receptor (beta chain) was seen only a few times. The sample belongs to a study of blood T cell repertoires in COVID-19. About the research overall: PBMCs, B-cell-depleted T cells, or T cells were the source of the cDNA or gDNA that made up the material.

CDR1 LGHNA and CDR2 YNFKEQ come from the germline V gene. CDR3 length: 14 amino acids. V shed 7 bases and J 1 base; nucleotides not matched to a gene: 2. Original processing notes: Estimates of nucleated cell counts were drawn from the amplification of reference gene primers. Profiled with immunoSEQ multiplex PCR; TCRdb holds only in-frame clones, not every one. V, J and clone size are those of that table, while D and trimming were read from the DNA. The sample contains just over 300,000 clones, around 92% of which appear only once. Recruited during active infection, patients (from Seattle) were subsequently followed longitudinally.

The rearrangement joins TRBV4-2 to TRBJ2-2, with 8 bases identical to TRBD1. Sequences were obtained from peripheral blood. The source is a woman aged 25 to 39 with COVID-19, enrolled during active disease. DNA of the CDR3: TGTGCCAGCAACGACAGGGGGAACACCGGGGAGCTGTTTTTT. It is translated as CASNDRGNTGELFF.